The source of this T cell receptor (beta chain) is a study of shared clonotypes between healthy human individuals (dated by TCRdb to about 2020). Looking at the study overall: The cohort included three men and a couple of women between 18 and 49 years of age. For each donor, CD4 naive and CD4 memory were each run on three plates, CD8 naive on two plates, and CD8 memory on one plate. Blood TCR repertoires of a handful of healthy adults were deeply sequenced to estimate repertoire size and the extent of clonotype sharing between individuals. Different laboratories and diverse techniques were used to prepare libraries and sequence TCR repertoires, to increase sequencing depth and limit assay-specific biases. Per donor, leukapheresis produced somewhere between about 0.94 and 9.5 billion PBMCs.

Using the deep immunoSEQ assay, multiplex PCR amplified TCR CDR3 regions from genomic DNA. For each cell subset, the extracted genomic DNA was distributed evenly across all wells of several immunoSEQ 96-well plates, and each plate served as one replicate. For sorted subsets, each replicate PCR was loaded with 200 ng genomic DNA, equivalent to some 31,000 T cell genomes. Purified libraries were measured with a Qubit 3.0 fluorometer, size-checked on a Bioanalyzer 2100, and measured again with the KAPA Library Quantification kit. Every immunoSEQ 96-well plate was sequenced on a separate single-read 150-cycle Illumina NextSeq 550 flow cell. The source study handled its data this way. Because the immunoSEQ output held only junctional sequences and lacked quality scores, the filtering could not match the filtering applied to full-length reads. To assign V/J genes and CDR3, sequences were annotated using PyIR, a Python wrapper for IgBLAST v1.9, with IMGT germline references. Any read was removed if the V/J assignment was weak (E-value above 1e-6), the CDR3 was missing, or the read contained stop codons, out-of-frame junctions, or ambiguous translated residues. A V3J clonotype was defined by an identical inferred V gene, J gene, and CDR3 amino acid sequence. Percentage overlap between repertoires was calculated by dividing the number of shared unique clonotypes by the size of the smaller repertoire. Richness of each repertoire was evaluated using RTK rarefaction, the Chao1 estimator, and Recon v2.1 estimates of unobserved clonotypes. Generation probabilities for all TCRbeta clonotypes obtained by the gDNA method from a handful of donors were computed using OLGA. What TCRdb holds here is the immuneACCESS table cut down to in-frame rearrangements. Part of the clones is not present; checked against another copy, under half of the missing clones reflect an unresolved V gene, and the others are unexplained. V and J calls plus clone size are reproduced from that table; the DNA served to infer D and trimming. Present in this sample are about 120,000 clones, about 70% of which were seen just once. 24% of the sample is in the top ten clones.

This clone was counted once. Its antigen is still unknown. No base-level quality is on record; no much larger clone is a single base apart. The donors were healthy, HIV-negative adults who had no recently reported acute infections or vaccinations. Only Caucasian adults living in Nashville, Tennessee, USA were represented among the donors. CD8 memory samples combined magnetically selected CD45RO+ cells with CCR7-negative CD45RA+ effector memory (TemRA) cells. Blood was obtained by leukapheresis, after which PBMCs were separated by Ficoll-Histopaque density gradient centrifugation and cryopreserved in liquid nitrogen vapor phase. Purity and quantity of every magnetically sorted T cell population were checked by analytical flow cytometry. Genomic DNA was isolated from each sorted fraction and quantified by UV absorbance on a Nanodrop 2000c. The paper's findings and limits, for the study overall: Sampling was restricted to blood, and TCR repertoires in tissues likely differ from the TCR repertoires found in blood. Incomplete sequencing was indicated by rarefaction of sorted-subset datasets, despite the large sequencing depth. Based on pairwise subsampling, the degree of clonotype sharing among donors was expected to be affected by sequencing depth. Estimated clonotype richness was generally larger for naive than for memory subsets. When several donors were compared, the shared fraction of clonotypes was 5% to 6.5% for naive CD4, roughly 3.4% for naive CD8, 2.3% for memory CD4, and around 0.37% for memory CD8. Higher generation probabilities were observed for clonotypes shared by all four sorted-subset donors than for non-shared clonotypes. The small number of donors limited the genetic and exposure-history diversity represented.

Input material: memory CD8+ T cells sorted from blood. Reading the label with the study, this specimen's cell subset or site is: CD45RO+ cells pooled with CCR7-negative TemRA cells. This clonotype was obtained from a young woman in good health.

The DNA is TGTGCCAGCAGTATAACCGGAAACACTGAAGCTTTCTTT. It codes for CASSITGNTEAFF. The chain joins TRBV28 to TRBJ1-1, with the D gene not confidently named. Its CDR3 holds 13 amino acids, cysteine through phenylalanine. The only DNA kept is the CDR3, 39 bases in frame from the first base. In the germline V gene, CDR1 corresponds to MDHEN and CDR2 to SYDVKM. A distance of 9 bases separates the germline ends of V and J, which lose 5 bases and 2 bases respectively.